The next 25 T cell receptor beta chains were all read from a single sample in a study of blood T cell repertoires in COVID-19. Generated by immunoSEQ multiplex PCR, the TCRdb table keeps only in-frame clones and is missing some. Of 200,000 or so clones in the sample, 88% were seen once. The sequencing input was PBMCs or T cells enriched from blood (not recorded which). The origin of the receptors is a woman in her twenties or thirties who had recovered from COVID-19.

The chain is built from TRBV5-1 and TRBJ1-2, with D perhaps matching TRBD1 (6 bases). Germline lookup yields CDR1 SGHRS and CDR2 YFSETQ. With 0 bases removed from V and 6 bases from J, the gap between germline ends came to 12 bases. The CDR3 is made up of 14 amino acids. The CDR3 spells CASSLEQGVDGYTF. The CDR3 DNA sequence: TGCGCCAGCAGCTTGGAACAGGGAGTGGATGGCTACACCTTC.

The gene calls are TRBV7-2 and TRBJ2-7; 7 positions agree with TRBD1. The V gene end was trimmed by 3 bases and the J gene end by 1 base; junction bases not matched to a gene: 6. Germline CDR1 and CDR2: SGHTA and FQGNSA. This CDR3 has 15 residues. CDR3 nucleotide sequence: TGTGCCAGCAGCTTTTCCGGGACAGTATCCTACGAGCAGTACTTC. Translation: CASSFSGTVSYEQYF.

The genes are TRBV11-2 and TRBJ2-1; D may be TRBD2 (7 bases). The ends were cut back, 5 bases at V and 0 bases at J, with 11 bases in the middle. The CDR3 sequence is 15 residues long. Germline CDR1 is SGHAT and CDR2 is FQNNGV. CDR3 sequence reads: CASSPGGSSYNEQFF. As DNA, the CDR3 is TGTGCCAGCAGCCCGGGGGGCTCCTCCTACAATGAGCAGTTCTTC.

This clone was counted a single time. The genes are TRBV19 and TRBJ1-4; 8 bases line up with TRBD1. This CDR3 has 15 residues. V trimming: 6 bases; J trimming: 3 bases; junction bases outside the gene matches: 6. Germline V gene lookup returns CDR1 LNHDA and CDR2 SQIVND (reference sequence). CDR3 residues: CASRTTGEPNEKLFF. CDR3 coding DNA: TGTGCCAGTAGGACGACAGGGGAACCTAATGAAAAACTGTTTTTT.

The V and J genes are TRBV7-2 and TRBJ2-5; D gene ambiguous. V lost 2 bases and J lost 5, with 15 bases in between. The germline V gene encodes CDR1 SGHTA and CDR2 FQGNSA. The CDR3 runs 15 residues. The CDR3 nucleotides read TGTGCCAGCAGCTTATTCAAGCGAGCCCAGGAGACCCAGTACTTC. This encodes CASSLFKRAQETQYF.

This rearrangement joins TRBV6-2 or TRBV6-3 to TRBJ1-1; 12 bases match TRBD1. Trimming took 5 bases from V and 6 from J; bases not matched to a gene: 10. The germline V gene encodes CDR1 MNHEY and CDR2 SVGEGT. This CDR3 comprises 16 residues. The CDR3 DNA is TGTGCCAGCAGTCAAGGGACAGGGGGCGAGAAAGCTGAAGCTTTCTTT. Amino acid sequence: CASSQGTGGEKAEAFF.

The CDR3 loop is CASSFAPGLDGYTF. For the CDR3, the DNA is TGTGCCAGCAGCTTTGCCCCGGGACTAGACGGCTACACCTTC. The chain couples TRBV7-2 to TRBJ1-2; perhaps TRBD1 as D (5 bases). Trimming took 3 bases from V and 8 from J, leaving 16 bases between them. Germline CDR1 is SGHTA and CDR2 is FQGNSA. The CDR3 covers 14 residues.

The chain joins TRBV12-5 to TRBJ1-1, with D perhaps matching TRBD1 (5 bases). The germline V and J ends were trimmed by 5 bases and 1 base, with 8 bases remaining between them. Germline values: CDR1 LGHNT, CDR2 FRNRAP. The CDR3 runs 13 residues. The CDR3 reads CASGPGGNTEAFF. The CDR3 coding sequence is TGTGCTAGTGGTCCCGGGGGGAACACTGAAGCTTTCTTT.

The chain couples TRBV5-4 to TRBJ2-5, with D perhaps matching TRBD1 (6 bases). Germline V CDR1 and CDR2: SGHNT, YYREEE (reference sequence). This CDR3 spans 13 amino acids. The V and J ends lost 4 bases and 5 bases respectively, with 12 bases between them. CDR3 nucleotide sequence: TGTGCCAGCAGCCAGGGGTTTGGTGAGACCCAGTACTTC. This gives the protein CASSQGFGETQYF.

This clone was found once. The rearrangement uses TRBV7-8 and TRBJ1-5, with 8 positions matching TRBD1. Germline-derived CDR1 and CDR2 are SGHVS and FQNEAQ. This CDR3 comprises 15 residues. Trimming cost V 5 bases and J 0 bases; bases outside gene matches: 3. This chain's CDR3 is CASSRTGNSNQPQHF. CDR3 in DNA: TGTGCCAGCAGCAGGACAGGGAATAGCAATCAGCCCCAGCATTTT.

CDR3 loop: CASSLGRTDTQYF. The CDR3 DNA reads as TGTGCCAGCAGCTTAGGGCGCACAGATACGCAGTATTTT. The chain couples TRBV7-2 to TRBJ2-3; D unclear. Germline V gene sequence: CDR1 SGHTA, CDR2 FQGNSA. The CDR3 sequence is 13 residues long. The ends were cut back, 1 base at V and 1 base at J, with 3 bases in the middle.

The chain couples TRBV11-2 to TRBJ2-1; 7 nucleotides line up with TRBD2. The germline gives CDR1 SGHAT, CDR2 FQNNGV. This CDR3 has 15 amino acids. Unmatched junction bases numbered 4, after V lost 0 bases and J lost 5 bases. The CDR3 DNA follows: TGTGCCAGCAGCTTAGAGCGGGGGATACACAATGAGCAGTTCTTC. This sequence encodes CASSLERGIHNEQFF. The variable domain in full, completed from reference TRBV11-2 and TRBJ2-1, reads EAGVAQSPRYKIIEKRQSVAFWCNPISGHATLYWYQQILGQGPKLLIQFQNNGVVDDSQLPKDRFSAERLKGVDSTLKIQPAKLEDSAVYLCASSLERGIHNEQFFGPGTRLTVL.

This sequence joins TRBV9 and TRBJ1-1; D is perhaps TRBD1 (6 bases). Trimming removed 1 base at V and 4 bases at J, with 14 bases between. In germline, CDR1 is SGDLS, CDR2 YYNGEE. The CDR3 consists of 15 residues. Here the CDR3 DNA reads TGTGCCAGCAGCGTATGGGGAGGGGGAACCACTGAAGCTTTCTTT. Translating gives CASSVWGGGTTEAFF.

The rearrangement uses TRBV10-1 and TRBJ1-2; 8 bases align to TRBD1. Germline V gene data show CDR1 as WNHNN and CDR2 as SYGVQD (reference sequence). Unmatched junction bases numbered 9, after V lost 6 bases and J lost 6 bases. The CDR3 spans 14 residues. CDR3 in DNA: TGCGCCAGCAGATCTACGGACAGGGTTAATGGCTACACCTTC. Encoded protein: CASRSTDRVNGYTF.

The chain recombines TRBV7-9 with TRBJ2-1; 12 bases match TRBD2. This CDR3 comprises 18 residues. The J segment lost 0 bases and the V segment lost 1 base, leaving 4 bases of the junction unmatched. Germline CDR1 reads SEHNR; CDR2 reads FQNEAQ (reference sequence). The CDR3: CASSLGTSGVSSYNEQFF. The DNA for the CDR3 is TGTGCCAGCAGCTTAGGGACTAGCGGGGTCTCCTCCTACAATGAGCAGTTCTTC.

This sequence joins TRBV9 and TRBJ1-1; the match to TRBD1 covers 10 bases. The CDR3 runs to 14 residues. The ends lost 4 bases at V and 5 bases at J; junction bases unmatched: 5. Germline CDR1 is SGDLS and CDR2 is YYNGEE. CDR3 bases: TGTGCCAGCAGCCCCGGGACAGGGGAAACTGAAGCTTTCTTT. It encodes CASSPGTGETEAFF.

The chain uses TRBV5-8 and TRBJ2-7; D gene uncertain. CDR3 length: 17 amino acids. Per the germline V gene, CDR1 is SGHTS and CDR2 is YDEGEE. V shed 3 bases and J shed 0 bases, with 19 bases lying between them. CDR3 sequence reads: CASSSSPPSKSSYEQYF. DNA for the CDR3: TGTGCCAGCAGCTCTTCCCCCCCAAGCAAGTCCTCCTACGAGCAGTACTTC.

This chain uses TRBV6-4 with TRBJ2-6, with D maybe TRBD2 (6 bases). The V gene lost 0 bases and the J gene lost 3 bases, with 12 bases spanning the gap. CDR1 MRHNA and CDR2 SNTAGT come from the germline V gene. The length of the CDR3 is 17 residues. CDR3 nucleotide sequence: TGTGCCAGCAGTGACTCCGCAGGAGGGTTTGGGGCCAACGTCCTGACTTTC. Its translation: CASSDSAGGFGANVLTF.

The V and J genes are TRBV11-3 and TRBJ1-1, with D perhaps TRBD1 (5 bases). This CDR3 is built from 13 residues. Per the germline V gene, CDR1 is SGHNT and CDR2 is YENEEA. With 4 bases removed from V and 2 bases from J, the gap between germline ends came to 8 bases. For the CDR3, the DNA is TGTGCCAGCAGCTCGGGGGGTAACACTGAAGCTTTCTTT. Encoded protein: CASSSGGNTEAFF.

This clone was detected only a few times. The genes are TRBV7-3 and TRBJ1-1, with a possible D match to TRBD1 (5 bases). The CDR3 contains 17 residues. Germline loops: CDR1 SGHTA, CDR2 FQGTGA. The V end was cut by 5 bases, the J end by 2 bases, with 21 bases between. In DNA, the CDR3 is TGTGCCAGCAGCCCCAGGGCCAGCGTGAATGTAAACACTGAAGCTTTCTTT. Translating it yields CASSPRASVNVNTEAFF. Drawing the rest from reference TRBV7-3 and TRBJ1-1, the complete variable domain is GAGVSQTPSNKVTEKGKYVELRCDPISGHTALYWYRQSLGQGPEFLIYFQGTGAADDSGLPNDRFFAVRPEGSVSTLKIQRTERGDSAVYLCASSPRASVNVNTEAFFGQGTRLTVV.

V and J are TRBV19 and TRBJ2-1, with TRBD2 matching over 10 bases. Germline assignment: CDR1 LNHDA and CDR2 SQIVND (reference sequence). V lost 4 bases, J lost 4 bases, and 7 bases stayed unmatched. This CDR3 spans 16 amino acids. The CDR3 loop reads CASSKGLADSYNEQFF. The CDR3 nucleotides are TGTGCCAGTAGTAAAGGACTAGCGGACTCATACAATGAGCAGTTCTTC.

The chain carries TRBV6-5 and TRBJ1-3, with a weak D call TRBD1 (6 bases). The germline gives CDR1 MNHEY, CDR2 SVGAGI. The CDR3 spans 13 residues. The V end was cut by 6 bases, the J end by 8 bases, with 14 bases between. The CDR3 spells CASRATGLDTIYF. CDR3 nucleotide sequence: TGTGCCAGCAGAGCAACAGGGCTAGACACCATATATTTT.

The chain has TRBV5-1 and TRBJ1-4; 8 bases are shared with TRBD1. Trimming cost V 0 bases and J 5 bases; bases outside gene matches: 6. The CDR3 has 16 amino acids. The germline V gene has CDR1 SGHRS and CDR2 YFSETQ. CDR3 nucleotides: TGCGCCAGCAGCTTGGGGGGACAGGTGGGGAATGAAAAACTGTTTTTT. It encodes CASSLGGQVGNEKLFF.

V usage is TRBV7-2 and J usage is TRBJ1-4, with a tentative D call TRBD1 (5 bases). The germline gives CDR1 SGHTA, CDR2 FQGNSA. The CDR3 length is 15 residues. V gave up 0 bases and J gave up 4 bases, with 9 bases separating them. The CDR3 coding sequence is TGTGCCAGCAGCTTAGCGGGGCCGTTTAATGAAAAACTGTTTTTT. It translates to CASSLAGPFNEKLFF.

The V call is TRBV7-2, the J call TRBJ2-7; TRBD2 agrees at 8 bases. This CDR3 contains 18 residues. Trimming at V came to 5 bases and at J to 0 bases, leaving 15 bases not matched to a gene. CDR1 and CDR2 (germline): SGHTA, FQGNSA. The CDR3 coding sequence is TGTGCCAGCAGCCCAACAACCACACTGGGACTAGACTCCTACGAGCAGTACTTC. Protein: CASSPTTTLGLDSYEQYF.